This passage covers 20 T cell receptor beta chains from one sample sequenced in a study of T cells in Graves' hyperthyroidism and ophthalmopathy (dated by TCRdb to the late 2010s). The protocol used for the library was multiplex PCR. TCRdb shows the sequencer as Illumina HiSeq 2000. The TCR beta CDR3 regions were amplified from the RNA transcripts. The first round of RT-PCR for the TCR CDR3 was performed with the HTBI primer set and the Qiagen OneStep RT-PCR kit. TCRdb redid the processing of the public reads, applying fastp at Q25 and MiXCR, and retained in-frame beta chains. Each entry merges the rows of one CDR3 protein and shows their most common DNA and genes. This sample gives 92,000 or so distinct CDR3 sequences in total; around 52% of them show up just once. The ten top clones hold 27% of the sample. The sequenced sample was blood. The origin of the receptors is a woman in her 40s with Graves' hyperthyroidism.

The chain recombines TRBV7-9 with TRBJ1-4; a weak D match, TRBD1 (6 bases). The V end lost 4 bases, the J end lost 12 bases, and 9 bases lay between the germline ends. The CDR3 contains 11 residues. Germline CDR1 and CDR2: SEHNR and FQNEAQ (reference sequence). This CDR3 is CASSSYRELFF. In nucleotides, the CDR3 is TGTGCCAGCAGCTCTTACAGGGAACTGTTTTTT.

This clonotype was counted ten times or more. The chain is built from TRBV6-6 and TRBJ1-3; D not resolved. Between the trimmed V and J ends, which lost 6 bases and 5 bases, there was a span of 8 bases. Per germline, CDR1 MNHNY and CDR2 SVGAGI (reference sequence). The CDR3 extends over 12 amino acids. The CDR3 region is CASRPRRNTIYF. Here the CDR3 DNA reads TGTGCCAGCAGGCCACGACGAAACACCATATATTTT.

This rearrangement joins TRBV9 to TRBJ2-7; possible D gene TRBD1, 5 bases. Germline loops: CDR1 SGDLS, CDR2 YYNGEE. The CDR3 totals 16 residues. V lost 5 bases, J lost 1 base, and 19 bases lay in between. The CDR3 protein is CASSPPGAAPSYEQYF. The CDR3 bases are TGTGCCAGCAGTCCGCCTGGGGCAGCGCCTTCCTACGAGCAGTACTTC.

The V and J genes are TRBV29-1 and TRBJ1-1; no reliable D call. The germline V gene has CDR1 SQVTM and CDR2 ANQGSEA. This CDR3 region has 13 residues. V lost 8 bases and J lost 1, with 14 bases in between. The CDR3 DNA follows: TGCAGCAGCCAAGAAGCAGGGAACACTGAAGCTTTCTTT. Amino acids: CSSQEAGNTEAFF.

This clonotype was picked up many times. The genes are TRBV9 and TRBJ1-6; perhaps TRBD1 as D (6 bases). CDR1 and CDR2 from the germline V gene are SGDLS and YYNGEE. With 5 bases removed from V and 6 bases from J, the gap between germline ends came to 12 bases. The length of the CDR3 is 14 residues. The CDR3 DNA sequence: TGTGCCAGCAGTCGGTGGACAGCTAATTCACCCCTCCACTTT. This codes for CASSRWTANSPLHF.

This clonotype has a count of ten or more. J is TRBJ1-1 and V is TRBV29-1, with D unresolved. CDR3 length: 13 amino acids. The germline V and J ends were trimmed by 8 bases and 7 bases, with 20 bases remaining between them. The germline CDR1 and CDR2 sequences are SQVTM and ANQGSEA. The CDR3 DNA is TGCAGCCTCTCTTTGGTGGTCCGGGGTGAAGCTTTCTTT. Translated, it gives CSLSLVVRGEAFF.

This clonotype was observed many times. V and J are TRBV20-1 and TRBJ2-5; D is ambiguous. V was clipped by 3 bases and J by 5 bases, with 10 bases between them. The germline V gene has CDR1 DFQATT and CDR2 SNEGSKA (reference sequence). The CDR3 is 12 residues long. The CDR3 nucleotides are TGCAGTGCTAGGTGGGAATACGAGACCCAGTACTTC. Translated: CSARWEYETQYF.

The V and J genes are TRBV25-1 and TRBJ2-7; a weak D match, TRBD1 (5 bases). The ends were cut back, 6 bases at V and 3 bases at J, with 9 bases in the middle. The germline V gene has CDR1 MGHDK and CDR2 SYGVNS. The CDR3 is made up of 12 amino acids. CDR3 DNA sequence: TGTGCCAGCAGAGAGACAGTCTACGAGCAGTACTTC. Translation gives CASRETVYEQYF.

This clonotype occurred many times. The V and J genes are TRBV2 and TRBJ1-1; perhaps TRBD1 as D (6 bases). Germline CDR1 SNHLY, CDR2 FYNNEI. The CDR3 consists of 15 residues. V dropped 7 bases and J dropped 5 bases, with 20 bases sitting between them. The CDR3 here is CASKRDTRLTTEAFF. Written as DNA, the CDR3 is TGTGCCAGCAAACGGGACACGAGACTGACAACTGAAGCTTTCTTT.

This clonotype has a count of ten or more. The V and J genes are TRBV5-1 and TRBJ1-1, with D uncertain. Germline V gene sequence: CDR1 SGHRS, CDR2 YFSETQ. Trimming left V 2 bases short and J 0 bases short, with 5 bases between. The CDR3 extends over 13 amino acids. CDR3 DNA: TGCGCCAGCAGCTTAGTCTTGAACACTGAAGCTTTCTTT. Encoded protein: CASSLVLNTEAFF.

This chain uses TRBV7-3 with TRBJ2-7, with a possible D match to TRBD2 (6 bases). V gave up 5 bases and J gave up 4 bases, with 12 bases separating them. The CDR3 contains 13 residues. The V gene's germline CDR1 is SGHTA and CDR2 FQGTGA. CDR3: CASSPGVSYEQYF. The CDR3 DNA reads as TGTGCCAGCAGCCCGGGGGTCTCGTACGAGCAGTACTTC.

This chain connects TRBV13 to TRBJ1-2; tentative D call: TRBD1 (5 bases). The CDR3 contains 13 residues. Deletions cut 6 bases from V and 4 bases from J, with 12 bases between. Germline CDR1 and CDR2: PRHDT and FYEKMQ (reference sequence). CDR3 residues: CASRLTGAYGYTF. The CDR3 region has the DNA TGTGCCAGCAGGCTCACAGGCGCCTATGGCTACACCTTC.

In this sample, this clonotype turned up once. A junction end diverges from the germline sequence, so it may reflect a read error. This sequence joins TRBV7-8 and TRBJ2-7, with 10 positions matching TRBD2. Germline assignment: CDR1 SGHVS and CDR2 FQNEAQ. CDR3 length equals 16 residues. CDR3 sequence: CACSLGLAATTYEQYF. Here the CDR3 DNA reads TGTGCCTGCAGCTTAGGACTAGCGGCTACCACCTACGAGCAGTACTTC.

The gene calls are TRBV20-1 and TRBJ1-6; 7 nucleotides line up with TRBD1. The germline gives CDR1 DFQATT, CDR2 SNEGSKA (reference sequence). Trimming cost V 3 bases and J 10 bases; bases outside gene matches: 9. The CDR3 runs 14 residues. CDR3 bases: TGCAGTGCTAGTCGAGAAGGGGGCGACTCACCCCTCCACTTT. Its translation: CSASREGGDSPLHF.

This chain connects TRBV6-6 to TRBJ2-2; no reliable D call. V lost 9 bases, J lost 2 bases, and 13 bases lay in between. The CDR3 extends over 14 amino acids. Germline V CDR1 and CDR2: MNHNY, SVGAGI (reference sequence). CDR3 region: CASTFLPNTGELFF. The DNA for the CDR3 is TGTGCCAGTACCTTCCTCCCCAACACCGGGGAGCTGTTTTTT.

J is TRBJ1-5 and V is TRBV2; no clear D. The germline V gene encodes CDR1 SNHLY and CDR2 FYNNEI. Trimming stripped 3 bases from V and 11 bases from J, with 8 bases between. This CDR3 is 11 amino acids long. The CDR3, as DNA: TGTGCCAGCAGTGAGGGCGGGACCCAGCATTTT. Amino acids: CASSEGGTQHF.

The table lists this clonotype with many counts. The rearrangement uses TRBV13 and TRBJ1-2; TRBD1 matches 10 bases. The CDR3 extends over 13 amino acids. V was pared by 5 bases and J by 5 bases, with 2 bases of the junction left unmatched. In germline, CDR1 is PRHDT, CDR2 FYEKMQ (reference sequence). For the CDR3, the DNA is TGTGCCAGCAGCCGGACAGGGGGGTATGGCTACACCTTC. Its translation: CASSRTGGYGYTF.

This clonotype was detected many times. This rearrangement joins TRBV29-1 to TRBJ2-7; possibly TRBD1 or TRBD2 for D (5 bases each). Trimming removed 4 bases from V and 4 bases from J, with 8 bases in between. CDR1 is SQVTM and CDR2 is ANQGSEA in the germline V gene. CDR3 size: 11 residues. CDR3 amino acids: CSVVGEYEQYF. CDR3 coding DNA: TGCAGCGTTGTGGGGGAATACGAGCAGTACTTC.

This clonotype was counted at least ten times. The gene calls are TRBV10-2 and TRBJ2-7; D gene uncertain. This CDR3 spans 13 amino acids. V was cut by 4 bases and J by 2 bases, with 9 bases left in between. Germline V lookup: CDR1 WSHSY, CDR2 SAAADI. The CDR3 sequence: CASSGALAYEQYF. CDR3 DNA: TGCGCCAGCAGTGGAGCTCTGGCCTACGAGCAGTACTTC.

CDR3: CSSTGGSYGYTF. The CDR3, as DNA: TGCAGTAGTACAGGGGGGAGCTATGGCTACACCTTC. The rearrangement links TRBV20-1 to TRBJ1-2; 8 bases align to TRBD1. This CDR3 has 12 amino acids. The germline gives CDR1 DFQATT, CDR2 SNEGSKA (reference sequence). After removal of 8 bases from V and 4 bases from J, the junction contained 6 bases not matched to a gene.